The TCR beta chain under discussion was sequenced for a study of cytomegalovirus exposure and HLA in healthy donors. CDR1 SGDLS and CDR2 YYNGEE come from the germline V gene. The CDR3 sequence is 13 residues long. Trimming stripped 0 bases from V and 2 bases from J, with 5 bases between. The donors were in the roughly 120-subject validation cohort; that cohort was separate from the approximately 700-subject first cohort. Profiling relied on immunoSEQ multiplex PCR, and the TCRdb table lists in-frame clones only, not all of them. The sample has 150,000 or so clones, approximately 86% seen once. Remarks on this clone: The identical CDR3 is also encoded by other nucleotide sequences in the sample.

This TCR was sampled from a man between 18 and 29 years old in good health and CMV-seropositive. The sample was PBMCs. V and J are TRBV9 and TRBJ1-1; D uncertain. The CDR3 DNA follows: TGTGCCAGCAGCGTAGCCGGTAACACTGAAGCTTTCTTT. Its translation is CASSVAGNTEAFF.